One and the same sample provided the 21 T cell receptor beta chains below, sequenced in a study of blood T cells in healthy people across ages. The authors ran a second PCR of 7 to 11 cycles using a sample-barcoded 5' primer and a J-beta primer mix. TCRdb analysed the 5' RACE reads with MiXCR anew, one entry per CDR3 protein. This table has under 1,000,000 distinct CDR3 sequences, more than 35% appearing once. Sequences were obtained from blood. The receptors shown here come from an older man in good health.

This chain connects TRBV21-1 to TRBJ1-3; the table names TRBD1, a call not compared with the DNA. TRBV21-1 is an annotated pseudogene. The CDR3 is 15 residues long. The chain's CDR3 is CASSYRGNSGNTIYF. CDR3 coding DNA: TGTGCCAGCAGCTACAGGGGAAATTCTGGAAACACCATATATTTT.

The CDR3 bases are TGCGCCAGCACCCTCGGAGGAGCGGGGCAAGAGACCCAGTACTTC. Protein sequence: CASTLGGAGQETQYF. The V call is TRBV5-1, the J call TRBJ2-5; 7 nucleotides match TRBD2. The CDR3 spans 15 residues. Losses at the gene ends were 6 bases for V and 2 bases for J; bases not matched to a gene: 10. Per germline, CDR1 SGHRS and CDR2 YFSETQ.

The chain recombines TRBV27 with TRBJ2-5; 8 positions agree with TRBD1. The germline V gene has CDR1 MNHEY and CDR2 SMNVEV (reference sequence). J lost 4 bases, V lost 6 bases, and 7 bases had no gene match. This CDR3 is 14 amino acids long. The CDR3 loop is CASSKTTGGETQYF. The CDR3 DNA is TGTGCCAGCAGCAAGACAACAGGGGGAGAGACCCAGTACTTC.

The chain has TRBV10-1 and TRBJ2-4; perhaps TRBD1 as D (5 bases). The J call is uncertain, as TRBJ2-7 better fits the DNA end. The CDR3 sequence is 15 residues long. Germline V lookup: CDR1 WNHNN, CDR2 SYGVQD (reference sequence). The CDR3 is CASSEGATPTYEQYF. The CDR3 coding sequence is TGCGCCAGCAGTGAAGGGGCTACACCGACCTACGAGCAGTACTTC.

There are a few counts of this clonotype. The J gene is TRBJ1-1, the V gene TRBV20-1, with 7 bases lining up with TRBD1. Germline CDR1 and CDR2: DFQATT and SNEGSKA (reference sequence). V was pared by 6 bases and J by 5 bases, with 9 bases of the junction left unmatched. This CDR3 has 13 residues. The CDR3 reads CSAELQGITEAFF. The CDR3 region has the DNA TGCAGTGCGGAACTACAGGGGATTACTGAAGCTTTCTTT.

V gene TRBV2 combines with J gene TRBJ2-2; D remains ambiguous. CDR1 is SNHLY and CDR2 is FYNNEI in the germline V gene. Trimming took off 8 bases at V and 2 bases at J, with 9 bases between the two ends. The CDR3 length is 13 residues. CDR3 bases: TGTGCCAGCGGCGTTACAAACACCGGGGAGCTGTTTTTT. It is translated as CASGVTNTGELFF.

The CDR3 sequence: CSATSESRGYTF. The CDR3 coding sequence is TGCAGTGCTACCTCAGAAAGTCGGGGCTACACCTTC. J is TRBJ1-2 and V is TRBV20-1; D unclear. Trimming took 4 bases from V and 8 from J, leaving 14 bases between them. Germline CDR1 reads DFQATT; CDR2 reads SNEGSKA (reference sequence). The CDR3 runs to 12 residues.

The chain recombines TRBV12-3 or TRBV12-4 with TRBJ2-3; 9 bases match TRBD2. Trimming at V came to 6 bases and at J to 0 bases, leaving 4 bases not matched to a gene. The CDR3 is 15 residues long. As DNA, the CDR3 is TGTGCCAGCAGCCGACTAGCGGAGAGCACAGATACGCAGTATTTT. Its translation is CASSRLAESTDTQYF.

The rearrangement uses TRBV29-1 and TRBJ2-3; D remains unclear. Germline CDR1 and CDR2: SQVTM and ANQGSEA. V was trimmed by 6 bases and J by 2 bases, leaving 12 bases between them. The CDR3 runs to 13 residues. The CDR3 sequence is CSVFGSYTDTQYF. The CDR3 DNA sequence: TGCAGCGTCTTTGGATCCTACACAGATACGCAGTATTTT.

The CDR3 protein is CAWSEAADYGYTF. The CDR3 DNA sequence: TGTGCCTGGAGTGAGGCCGCGGACTATGGCTACACCTTC. The V gene is TRBV30, the J gene TRBJ1-2, with no clear D. Germline lookup yields CDR1 GTSNPN and CDR2 SVGIG (reference sequence). The CDR3 totals 13 residues. The V gene lost 1 base and the J gene lost 3 bases, with 9 bases spanning the gap.

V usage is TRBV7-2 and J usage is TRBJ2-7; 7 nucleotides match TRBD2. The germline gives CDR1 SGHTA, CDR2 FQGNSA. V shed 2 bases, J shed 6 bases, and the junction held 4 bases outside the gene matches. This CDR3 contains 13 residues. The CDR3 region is CASSLMASGEQYF. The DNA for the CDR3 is TGTGCCAGCAGCTTAATGGCTAGCGGCGAGCAGTACTTC. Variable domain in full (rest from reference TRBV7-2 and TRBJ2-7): GAGVSQSPSNKVTEKGKDVELRCDPISGHTALYWYRQSLGQGLEFLIYFQGNSAPDKSGLPSDRFSAERTGGSVSTLTIQRTQQEDSAVYLCASSLMASGEQYFGPGTRLTVT.

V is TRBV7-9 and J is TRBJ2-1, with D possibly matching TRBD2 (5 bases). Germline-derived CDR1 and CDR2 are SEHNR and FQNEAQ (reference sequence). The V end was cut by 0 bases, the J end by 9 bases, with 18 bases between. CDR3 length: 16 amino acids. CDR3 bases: TGTGCCAGCAGCTTAGCGGGAGCTGGGTTCGTCAGTGAGCAGTTCTTC. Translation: CASSLAGAGFVSEQFF. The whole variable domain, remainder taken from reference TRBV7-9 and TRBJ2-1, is DTGVSQNPRHKITKRGQNVTFRCDPISEHNRLYWYRQTLGQGPEFLTYFQNEAQLEKSRLLSDRFSAERPKGSFSTLEIQRTEQGDSAMYLCASSLAGAGFVSEQFFGPGTRLTVL.

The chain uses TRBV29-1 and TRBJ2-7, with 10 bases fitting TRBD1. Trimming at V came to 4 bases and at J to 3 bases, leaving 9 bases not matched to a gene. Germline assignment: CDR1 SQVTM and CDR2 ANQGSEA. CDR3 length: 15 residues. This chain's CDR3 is CSVVPQTGGGYEQYF. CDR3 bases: TGCAGCGTTGTTCCACAGACAGGGGGCGGCTACGAGCAGTACTTC.

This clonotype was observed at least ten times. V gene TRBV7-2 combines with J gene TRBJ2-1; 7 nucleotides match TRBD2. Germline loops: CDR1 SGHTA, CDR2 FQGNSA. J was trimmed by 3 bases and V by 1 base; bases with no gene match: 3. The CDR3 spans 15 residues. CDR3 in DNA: TGTGCCAGCAGCTTAGAACTAGCGCGCTACAATGAGCAGTTCTTC. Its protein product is CASSLELARYNEQFF.

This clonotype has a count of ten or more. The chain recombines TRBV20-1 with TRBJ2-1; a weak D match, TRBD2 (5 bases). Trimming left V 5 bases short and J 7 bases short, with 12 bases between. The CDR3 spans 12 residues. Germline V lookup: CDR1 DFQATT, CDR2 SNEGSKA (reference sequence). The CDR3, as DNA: TGCAGTGCTCATACTAGAATAAATGAGCAGTTCTTC. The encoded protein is CSAHTRINEQFF.

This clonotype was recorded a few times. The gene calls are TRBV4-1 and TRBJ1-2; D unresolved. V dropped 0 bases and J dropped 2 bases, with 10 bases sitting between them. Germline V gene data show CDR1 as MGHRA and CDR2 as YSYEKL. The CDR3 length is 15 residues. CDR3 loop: CASSQDRTFNYGYTF. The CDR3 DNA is TGCGCCAGCAGCCAAGATCGGACCTTCAACTATGGCTACACCTTC.

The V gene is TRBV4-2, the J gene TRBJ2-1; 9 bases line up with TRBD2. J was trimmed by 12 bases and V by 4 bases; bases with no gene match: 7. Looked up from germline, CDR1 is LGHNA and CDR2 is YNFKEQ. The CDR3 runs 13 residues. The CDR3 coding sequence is TGTGCCAGCAGCCGCGGGACTAGCACTGGGCAGTTCTTC. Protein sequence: CASSRGTSTGQFF.

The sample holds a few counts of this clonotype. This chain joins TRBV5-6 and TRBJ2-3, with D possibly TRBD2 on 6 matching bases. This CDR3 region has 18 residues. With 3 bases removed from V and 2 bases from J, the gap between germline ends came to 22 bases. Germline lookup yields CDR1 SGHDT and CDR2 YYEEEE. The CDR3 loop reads CASSYSFMGEAPTDTQYF. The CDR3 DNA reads TGTGCCAGCAGCTACTCGTTTATGGGGGAGGCCCCCACAGATACGCAGTATTTT.

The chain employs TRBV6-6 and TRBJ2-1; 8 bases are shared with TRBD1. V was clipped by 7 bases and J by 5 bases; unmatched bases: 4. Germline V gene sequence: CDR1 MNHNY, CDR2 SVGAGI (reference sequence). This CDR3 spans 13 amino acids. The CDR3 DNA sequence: TGTGCCAGCACCTACAGGGGGGACAATGAGCAGTTCTTC. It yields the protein CASTYRGDNEQFF.

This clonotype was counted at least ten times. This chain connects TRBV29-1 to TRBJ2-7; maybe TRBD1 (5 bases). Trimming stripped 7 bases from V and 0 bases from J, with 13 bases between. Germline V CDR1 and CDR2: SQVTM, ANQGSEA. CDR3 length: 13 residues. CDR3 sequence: CSARQSSSYEQYF. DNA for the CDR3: TGCAGCGCCCGACAGTCGAGCTCCTACGAGCAGTACTTC.

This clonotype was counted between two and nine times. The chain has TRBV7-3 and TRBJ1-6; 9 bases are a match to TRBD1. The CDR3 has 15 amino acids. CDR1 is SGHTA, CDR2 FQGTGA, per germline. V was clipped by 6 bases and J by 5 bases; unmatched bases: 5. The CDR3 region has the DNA TGTGCCAGCAGTCGACAGGGGGGACATAATTCACCCCTCCACTTT. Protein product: CASSRQGGHNSPLHF.